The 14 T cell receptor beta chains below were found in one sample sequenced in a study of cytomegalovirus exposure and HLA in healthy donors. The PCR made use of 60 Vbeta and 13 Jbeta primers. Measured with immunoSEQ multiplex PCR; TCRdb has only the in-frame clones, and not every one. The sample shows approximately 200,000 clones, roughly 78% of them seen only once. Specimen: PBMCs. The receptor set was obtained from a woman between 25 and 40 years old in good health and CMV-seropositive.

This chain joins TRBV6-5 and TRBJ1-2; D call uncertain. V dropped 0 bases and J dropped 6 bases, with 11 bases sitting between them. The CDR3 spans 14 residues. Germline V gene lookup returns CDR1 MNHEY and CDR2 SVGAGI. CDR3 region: CASSYSAPSDGYTF. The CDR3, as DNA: TGTGCCAGCAGTTACTCAGCTCCCAGCGATGGCTACACCTTC.

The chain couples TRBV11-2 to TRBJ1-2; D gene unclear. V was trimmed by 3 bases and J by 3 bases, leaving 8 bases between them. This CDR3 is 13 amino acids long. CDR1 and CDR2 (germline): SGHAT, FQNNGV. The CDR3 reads CASSFSGDYGYTF. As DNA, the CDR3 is TGTGCCAGCAGCTTTTCCGGGGACTATGGCTACACCTTC.

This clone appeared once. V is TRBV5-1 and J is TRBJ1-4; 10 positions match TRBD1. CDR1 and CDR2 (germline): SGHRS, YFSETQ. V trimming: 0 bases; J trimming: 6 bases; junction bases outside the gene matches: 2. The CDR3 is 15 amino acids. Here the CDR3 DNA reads TGCGCCAGCAGCTTGGGACAGGGGGCGCATGAAAAACTGTTTTTT. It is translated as CASSLGQGAHEKLFF.

This CDR3 reads CASSDGLTGEQYF. CDR3 nucleotides: TGCGCCAGCAGTGATGGGTTGACAGGGGAGCAGTACTTC. The rearrangement joins TRBV10-1 to TRBJ2-7; 7 bases line up with TRBD1. Germline lookup yields CDR1 WNHNN and CDR2 SYGVQD (reference sequence). CDR3 length equals 13 residues. V gave up 3 bases and J gave up 7 bases; unmatched junction bases: 6.

CDR3 protein: CASSIGGRRDEQYF. The CDR3 DNA follows: TGTGCCAGTAGTATAGGTGGCCGACGGGACGAGCAGTACTTC. This chain connects TRBV19 to TRBJ2-7; D is unresolved. The length of the CDR3 is 14 residues. Germline lookup yields CDR1 LNHDA and CDR2 SQIVND (reference sequence). Trimming took 1 base from V and 5 from J, leaving 12 bases between them.

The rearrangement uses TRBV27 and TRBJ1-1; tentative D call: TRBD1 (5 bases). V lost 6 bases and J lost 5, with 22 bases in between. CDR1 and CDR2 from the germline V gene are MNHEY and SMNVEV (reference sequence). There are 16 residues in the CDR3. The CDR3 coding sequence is TGTGCCAGCAGCCTAGCGGGGGGTTCTGGCTGGACTGAAGCTTTCTTT. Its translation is CASSLAGGSGWTEAFF.

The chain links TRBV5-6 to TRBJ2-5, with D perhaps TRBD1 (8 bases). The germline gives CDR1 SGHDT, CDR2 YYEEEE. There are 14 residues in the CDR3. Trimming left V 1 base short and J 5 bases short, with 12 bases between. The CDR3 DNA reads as TGTGCCAGCAGCTTGACAGGGGGGGTGGAGACCCAGTACTTC. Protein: CASSLTGGVETQYF.

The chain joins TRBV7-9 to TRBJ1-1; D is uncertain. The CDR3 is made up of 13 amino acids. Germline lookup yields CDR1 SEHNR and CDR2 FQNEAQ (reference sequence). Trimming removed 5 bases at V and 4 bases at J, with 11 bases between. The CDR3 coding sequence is TGTGCCAGCAGCCAGACCCCGGGCACTGAAGCTTTCTTT. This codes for CASSQTPGTEAFF. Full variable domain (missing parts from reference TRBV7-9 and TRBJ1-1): DTGVSQNPRHKITKRGQNVTFRCDPISEHNRLYWYRQTLGQGPEFLTYFQNEAQLEKSRLLSDRFSAERPKGSFSTLEIQRTEQGDSAMYLCASSQTPGTEAFFGQGTRLTVV.

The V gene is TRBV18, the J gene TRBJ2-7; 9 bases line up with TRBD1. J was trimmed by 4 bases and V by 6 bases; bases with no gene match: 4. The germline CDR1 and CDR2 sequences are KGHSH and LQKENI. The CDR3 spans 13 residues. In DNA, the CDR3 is TGTGCCAGCTCGGGGACAGGGAGATACGAGCAGTACTTC. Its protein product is CASSGTGRYEQYF.

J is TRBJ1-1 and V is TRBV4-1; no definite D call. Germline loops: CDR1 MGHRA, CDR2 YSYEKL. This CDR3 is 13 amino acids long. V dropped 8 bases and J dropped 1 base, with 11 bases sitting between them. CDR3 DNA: TGCGCCAGCGCTCTGTCGGGGAACACTGAAGCTTTCTTT. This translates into CASALSGNTEAFF.

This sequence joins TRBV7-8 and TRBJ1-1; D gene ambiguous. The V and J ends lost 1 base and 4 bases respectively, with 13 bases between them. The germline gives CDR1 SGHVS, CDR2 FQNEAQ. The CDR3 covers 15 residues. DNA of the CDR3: TGTGCCAGCAGCTTAGACCGGGAACTACCCACTGAAGCTTTCTTT. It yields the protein CASSLDRELPTEAFF.

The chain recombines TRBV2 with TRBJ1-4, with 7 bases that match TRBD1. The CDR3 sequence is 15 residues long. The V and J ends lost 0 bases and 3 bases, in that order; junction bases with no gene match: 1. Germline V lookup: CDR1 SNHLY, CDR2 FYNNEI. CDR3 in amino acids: CASSEAGQSNEKLFF. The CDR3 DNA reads TGTGCCAGCAGTGAAGCGGGACAGTCTAATGAAAAACTGTTTTTT.

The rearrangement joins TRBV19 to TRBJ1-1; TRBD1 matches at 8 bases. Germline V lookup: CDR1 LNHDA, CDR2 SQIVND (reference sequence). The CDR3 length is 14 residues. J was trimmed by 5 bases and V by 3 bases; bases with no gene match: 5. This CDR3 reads CASSIPDRGTEAFF. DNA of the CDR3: TGTGCCAGTAGTATCCCAGACAGGGGTACTGAAGCTTTCTTT.

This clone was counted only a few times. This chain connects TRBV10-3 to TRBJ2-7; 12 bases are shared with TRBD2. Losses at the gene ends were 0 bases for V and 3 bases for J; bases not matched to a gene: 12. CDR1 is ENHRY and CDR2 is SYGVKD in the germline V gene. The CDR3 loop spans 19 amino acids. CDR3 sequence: CAISESTFTGLAGRYEQYF. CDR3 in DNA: TGTGCCATCAGTGAGTCGACGTTTACAGGACTAGCGGGACGCTACGAGCAGTACTTC.